These T cell receptor beta chains were read from a single sample in a study of blood T cell repertoires in COVID-19. TCRdb keeps only in-frame clones here, not all; method: immunoSEQ multiplex PCR. The sample has hundreds of thousands of clones, roughly 80% seen once. The sequenced sample consisted of PBMCs or T cells enriched from blood (not recorded which). The receptors were gathered from a man aged 40-49 years who had been exposed to COVID-19. Each CDR3 is given with its conserved first and last residue. Fields, in order: clone size, J gene, V gene, D gene, CDR3 protein, CDR3 DNA. A D gene is named only where the DNA matches it firmly. Where a row states a size, it is once, few, many or the class of an expanded clone; other rows omit it.

>.|TRBJ2-2|TRBV9|TRBD1
CASSVSGTGGRGGELFF
TGTGCCAGCAGCGTATCCGGGACAGGGGGCCGAGGAGGGGAGCTGTTTTTT
>.|TRBJ1-5|TRBV11-2|TRBD1
CASSSGQGRNQPQHF
TGTGCCAGCAGTTCGGGACAGGGGAGAAATCAGCCCCAGCATTTT
>.|TRBJ2-5|TRBV3-1/TRBV3-2|TRBD2
CASSRALAPFSGRSTQYF
TGTGCCAGCAGCCGGGCGCTAGCACCCTTTTCCGGGAGGTCGACCCAGTACTTC
>.|TRBJ2-6|TRBV10-1|.
CASSVGRGSGANVLTF
TGCGCCAGCAGCGTCGGACGGGGCTCTGGGGCCAACGTCCTGACTTTC
>.|TRBJ1-4|TRBV3-1/TRBV3-2|.
CASSQGLATEKLFF
TGTGCCAGCAGCCAAGGTCTAGCCACCGAAAAACTGTTTTTT
>.|TRBJ2-2|TRBV7-9|.
CASSPRLHTGELFF
TGTGCCAGCAGCCCCAGACTTCACACCGGGGAGCTGTTTTTT
>few|TRBJ1-1|TRBV7-8|.
CASSFVRGTEAFF
TGTGCCAGCAGCTTTGTCCGGGGCACTGAAGCTTTCTTT
>many|TRBJ1-2|TRBV16|.
CASSQDRAAESYTF
TGTGCCAGCAGCCAAGATAGAGCCGCTGAGAGCTACACCTTC
>.|TRBJ2-2|TRBV9|TRBD2
CASSVGPSLLAGIPHGELFF
TGTGCCAGCAGCGTAGGTCCCTCCTTACTAGCGGGAATTCCACACGGGGAGCTGTTTTTT
>once|TRBJ1-5|TRBV11-2|.
CASSLKRDQPQHF
TGTGCCAGCAGCTTAAAGAGGGATCAGCCCCAGCATTTT
>.|TRBJ2-3|TRBV9|TRBD2
CASTPSGRADTQYF
TGTGCCAGCACTCCTAGCGGGAGGGCCGATACGCAGTATTTT
>few|TRBJ1-2|TRBV19|.
CASSSERNRAGDGYTF
TGTGCCAGTAGTTCGGAGCGGAACAGGGCAGGGGATGGCTACACCTTC
>.|TRBJ2-7|TRBV6-5|.
CASRLQGYEQYF
TGTGCCAGCAGGCTACAGGGATACGAGCAGTACTTC
>.|TRBJ1-3|TRBV11-2|.
CASSRGGNTIYF
TGTGCCAGCAGCCGGGGAGGGAACACCATATATTTT
>once|TRBJ2-5|TRBV7-3|.
CASSLSSSVLKETQYF
TGTGCCAGCAGCTTATCTTCCAGTGTCTTGAAGGAGACCCAGTACTTC
>.|TRBJ1-3|TRBV11-3|TRBD1
CASSFGQGVGNTIYF
TGTGCCAGCAGCTTCGGACAGGGGGTCGGAAACACCATATATTTT
>once|TRBJ1-2|TRBV19|.
CASSTDQWTRQDGGYGYTF
TGTGCCAGTAGTACCGATCAATGGACACGGCAGGACGGAGGGTATGGCTACACCTTC
>.|TRBJ1-3|TRBV30|.
CAWSGAAVNTIYF
TGTGCCTGGAGTGGAGCGGCAGTAAACACCATATATTTT
>few|TRBJ1-2|TRBV6-5|.
CASTQGYGYTF
TGTGCCAGCACCCAGGGTTATGGCTACACCTTC
>.|TRBJ1-5|TRBV5-6|TRBD1
CASSYRGTAPGQPQHF
TGTGCCAGCAGCTATCGAGGGACAGCCCCGGGGCAGCCCCAGCATTTT
>.|TRBJ2-7|TRBV30|.
CAFAGHRVYEQYF
TGTGCCTTCGCGGGGCATAGGGTCTACGAGCAGTACTTC
>few|TRBJ2-1|TRBV24-1|.
CATSGGTSINEQFF
TGTGCCACCAGTGGCGGGACCTCAATAAATGAGCAGTTCTTC
>.|TRBJ2-7|TRBV7-9|.
CASSLGGVYEQYF
TGTGCCAGCAGCTTAGGGGGAGTCTACGAGCAGTACTTC
>.|TRBJ1-5|TRBV19|.
CAGGGQWPQHF
TGTGCCGGGGGGGGGCAGTGGCCCCAGCATTTT
>.|TRBJ1-2|TRBV7-9|.
CASSGGGPSNYGYTF
TGTGCCAGCAGCGGCGGAGGTCCCTCTAACTATGGCTACACCTTC
>.|TRBJ2-3|TRBV14|.
CASSLLALGGTQYF
TGTGCCAGCAGCCTCCTAGCATTGGGTGGTACGCAGTATTTT
>.|TRBJ2-7|TRBV5-1|TRBD2
CASSFVAGVDHYEQYF
TGCGCCAGCAGCTTTGTGGCGGGAGTGGACCATTACGAGCAGTACTTC
>.|TRBJ1-1|TRBV10-3|.
CAISATGQGAFF
TGTGCCATCAGTGCCACAGGGCAAGGGGCTTTCTTT
>.|TRBJ1-1|TRBV7-9|.
CASSLVGDMARGAFF
TGTGCCAGCAGCTTAGTGGGGGACATGGCCCGCGGAGCTTTCTTT
>.|TRBJ2-2|TRBV20-1|.
CSALGAGELFF
TGCAGTGCTCTCGGGGCCGGGGAGCTGTTTTTT
>.|TRBJ1-1|TRBV14|TRBD1
CASSHRTGRAFF
TGTGCCAGCAGCCACAGGACAGGGAGGGCTTTCTTT
>.|TRBJ2-3|TRBV6-5|.
CASRAQRASTDTQYF
TGTGCCAGCAGGGCCCAGCGGGCGTCCACAGATACGCAGTATTTT
>.|TRBJ2-1|TRBV5-1|.
CASSLEGDYEQFF
TGCGCCAGCAGCTTGGAAGGAGACTATGAGCAGTTCTTC
>.|TRBJ2-3|TRBV7-9|TRBD2
CASSLLLAGGPTDTQYF
TGTGCCAGCAGCCTGCTACTAGCGGGAGGACCCACAGATACGCAGTATTTT
>many|TRBJ1-5|TRBV15|.
CATSRVRVAGLTGNQPQHF
TGTGCCACCAGCAGAGTTAGGGTAGCAGGGCTGACCGGGAATCAGCCCCAGCATTTT
>.|TRBJ2-3|TRBV6-1|.
CASSEDRTYTDTQYF
TGTGCCAGCAGTGAAGACAGGACGTACACAGATACGCAGTATTTT
>.|TRBJ1-1|TRBV7-9|.
CASSPRGGGHTEAFF
TGTGCCAGCAGCCCTAGAGGGGGGGGTCACACTGAAGCTTTCTTT
>.|TRBJ2-2|TRBV27|.
CASPLSHPVGRVQNTGELFF
TGTGCCAGCCCGTTGTCCCACCCCGTGGGGCGCGTTCAGAACACCGGGGAGCTGTTTTTT
>once|TRBJ2-1|TRBV7-3|.
CASSLRGLDEQFF
TGTGCCAGCAGCCTCAGGGGTCTGGATGAGCAGTTCTTC
>.|TRBJ1-5|TRBV9|.
CASGQVGQPQHF
TGTGCCAGCGGTCAGGTTGGTCAGCCCCAGCATTTT
>.|TRBJ1-5|TRBV19|TRBD1
CASSIEQGVGQPQHF
TGTGCCAGTAGTATCGAACAGGGGGTAGGTCAGCCCCAGCATTTT
>once|TRBJ2-5|TRBV10-1|.
CASSPNEGLGETQYF
TGCGCCAGCAGTCCCAATGAAGGCCTCGGGGAGACCCAGTACTTC
>.|TRBJ2-4|TRBV5-1|TRBD1
CASSLDAGGKNIQYF
TGCGCCAGCAGCTTGGATGCAGGGGGCAAAAACATTCAGTACTTC
>.|TRBJ1-2|TRBV4-1|.
CASSQERGGAAYYGYTF
TGCGCCAGCAGCCAAGAAAGGGGAGGGGCTGCTTACTATGGCTACACCTTC
>.|TRBJ2-1|TRBV11-3|.
CASRPRGGEQFF
TGTGCCAGCAGACCGAGGGGAGGTGAGCAGTTCTTC
>.|TRBJ1-5|TRBV24-1|.
CATSDLSGNQPQHF
TGTGCCACCAGTGATTTGTCTGGCAATCAGCCCCAGCATTTT
>.|TRBJ2-1|TRBV11-3|.
CASSSLNEQFF
TGTGCCAGCAGCTCTCTCAATGAGCAGTTCTTC
>.|TRBJ2-5|TRBV4-1|TRBD2
CASSLLLAGVVQETQYF
TGCGCCAGCAGCCTTCTCCTAGCGGGTGTTGTACAAGAGACCCAGTACTTC
>.|TRBJ1-6|TRBV9|.
CASSVGETVNSPLHF
TGTGCCAGCAGCGTAGGAGAGACAGTTAATTCACCCCTCCACTTT
>few|TRBJ2-1|TRBV12-3/TRBV12-4|.
CASSLYRYEQFF
TGTGCCAGCAGTTTATACAGATATGAGCAGTTCTTC
>once|TRBJ2-3|TRBV9|TRBD2
CASSPLPGGGTDTQYF
TGTGCCAGCAGCCCCCTCCCGGGAGGAGGCACAGATACGCAGTATTTT
>.|TRBJ2-1|TRBV3-1/TRBV3-2|.
CASVGQSLGEQFF
TGTGCCAGCGTAGGACAGAGTCTGGGTGAGCAGTTCTTC
>.|TRBJ1-5|TRBV6-1|.
CASSEDAGLRPQHF
TGTGCCAGCAGTGAAGATGCTGGGCTAAGGCCCCAGCATTTT